This T cell receptor beta chain was found in a study of T cells and Merkel cell carcinoma outcomes. The method was immunoSEQ multiplex PCR; TCRdb's version includes in-frame clones alone and lacks a portion of them. The sample lists about 1,800 clones, about 90% occurring once. With V trimmed by 4 bases and J by 2 bases, 4 bases remained unmatched. The CDR3 extends over 13 amino acids. From germline, CDR1 is GTSNPN and CDR2 SVGIG (reference sequence). This receptor was taken from a human donor with Merkel cell carcinoma. The chain has TRBV30 and TRBJ1-1; TRBD1 aligns across 7 bases. Source material: tumor tissue from Merkel cell carcinoma. The CDR3 sequence is CAWKGQLNTEAFF. The CDR3 DNA reads TGTGCCTGGAAGGGACAGTTAAACACTGAAGCTTTCTTT.